The source of this T cell receptor (beta chain) is a study of early T cells in non-severe SARS-CoV-2 infection. Individual cDNA molecules carried attached unique molecular identifiers. TCRdb redid the calling of the 5' RACE reads with MiXCR, one entry per CDR3 protein. Of approximately 26,000 distinct CDR3 sequences listed, 4.4% are singletons. This CDR3 has 14 residues. V shed 3 bases and J shed 3 bases, with 12 bases lying between them. Germline CDR1 is SGHTA and CDR2 is FQGNSA. Sequencing used whole blood. The chain couples TRBV7-2 to TRBJ2-7; no clear D gene. The TCR sequence derives from an adult who was a healthcare worker with PCR-confirmed SARS-CoV-2 infection or an uninfected control (not recorded which). CDR3 in amino acids: CASSFYRSLYEQYF. CDR3 DNA: TGTGCCAGCAGCTTCTACAGAAGCCTCTACGAGCAGTACTTC.